Shown below are 22 T cell receptor beta chains from a single sample sequenced in a study of OX40 agonist ivuxolimab in advanced cancers. The table came from immunoSEQ multiplex PCR; TCRdb's copy has only in-frame clones and leaves some out. The table has under 60,000 clones, just under 90% seen once. Source: CD4+ or CD8+ T cells sorted from blood, taken in a trial of the OX40 agonist ivuxolimab. The receptors originated from an adult with an advanced solid tumor such as melanoma, head and neck, liver or kidney cancer.

The gene calls are TRBV5-1 and TRBJ1-2, with 7 bases lining up with TRBD1. The length of the CDR3 is 15 residues. The V segment lost 4 bases and the J segment 8 bases; nucleotides outside the gene matches: 14. From germline, CDR1 is SGHRS and CDR2 YFSETQ. CDR3 loop: CASSRRTGTFGGYTF. In nucleotides, the CDR3 is TGCGCCAGCAGCAGAAGGACAGGTACCTTCGGGGGCTACACCTTC.

This clone turned up a few times. The chain employs TRBV6-5 and TRBJ1-1; D perhaps matches TRBD1 (6 bases). CDR1 and CDR2 (germline): MNHEY, SVGAGI. The CDR3 runs to 15 residues. Deletions cut 1 base from V and 1 base from J, with 10 bases between. The CDR3 spells CASSYLGGANTEAFF. DNA of the CDR3: TGTGCCAGCAGTTACTTGGGGGGGGCGAACACTGAAGCTTTCTTT.

The chain is built from TRBV9 and TRBJ2-7; tentative D call: TRBD2 (6 bases). Trimming took off 1 base at V and 10 bases at J, with 18 bases between the two ends. Germline V CDR1 and CDR2: SGDLS, YYNGEE. This CDR3 comprises 14 residues. CDR3 protein: CASSVQEGVGGQYF. The DNA for the CDR3 is TGTGCCAGCAGCGTACAAGAAGGGGTGGGAGGTCAGTACTTC. The whole variable domain, remainder taken from reference TRBV9 and TRBJ2-7, is DSGVTQTPKHLITATGQRVTLRCSPRSGDLSVYWYQQSLDQGLQFLIQYYNGEERAKGNILERFSAQQFPDLHSELNLSSLELGDSALYFCASSVQEGVGGQYFGPGTRLTVT.

The chain carries TRBV5-6 and TRBJ2-7, with 10 bases aligning to TRBD2. The CDR3 is made up of 16 amino acids. The germline CDR1 and CDR2 sequences are SGHDT and YYEEEE. Losses at the gene ends were 2 bases for V and 2 bases for J; bases not matched to a gene: 7. This CDR3 reads CASSFLSGRAPYEQYF. DNA for the CDR3: TGTGCCAGCAGCTTCCTCAGCGGGAGGGCCCCCTACGAGCAGTACTTC.

The J gene is TRBJ2-7, the V gene TRBV19; TRBD1 aligns across 8 bases. After removal of 5 bases from V and 4 bases from J, the junction contained 7 bases not matched to a gene. CDR1 and CDR2 (germline): LNHDA, SQIVND (reference sequence). CDR3 length: 14 amino acids. CDR3 DNA: TGTGCCAGTAGTCCCCGGGACAGGCCTTACGAGCAGTACTTC. It translates to CASSPRDRPYEQYF.

The chain uses TRBV2 and TRBJ1-3; perhaps TRBD1 as D (5 bases). The CDR3 has 16 amino acids. V lost 7 bases to trimming and J lost 0 bases, with 16 bases between them. Germline V gene data show CDR1 as SNHLY and CDR2 as FYNNEI. The CDR3 DNA is TGTGCCAGCAACAAAGACAGTATCAGCTCTGGAAACACCATATATTTT. This codes for CASNKDSISSGNTIYF.

This chain connects TRBV5-5 to TRBJ1-5; weak D call: TRBD1 (6 bases). This CDR3 contains 15 residues. Trimming took 3 bases from V and 3 from J, leaving 13 bases between them. Germline V gives CDR1 SGHKS, CDR2 YYEKEE (reference sequence). The CDR3 nucleotides read TGTGCCAGCAGCTGGGCGGACAGCTCCAATCAGCCCCAGCATTTT. This gives the protein CASSWADSSNQPQHF.

This chain joins TRBV7-9 and TRBJ1-2; D is ambiguous. CDR1 and CDR2 (germline): SEHNR, FQNEAQ (reference sequence). The CDR3 extends over 13 amino acids. V lost 1 base to trimming and J lost 4 bases, with 7 bases between them. The CDR3 protein is CASSLGSIYGYTF. CDR3 coding DNA: TGTGCCAGCAGCTTAGGCAGTATCTATGGCTACACCTTC.

The chain combines TRBV6-4 with TRBJ1-1; D not resolved. Germline assignment: CDR1 MRHNA and CDR2 SNTAGT. The CDR3 consists of 15 residues. Deletions cut 0 bases from V and 1 base from J, with 9 bases between. The chain's CDR3 is CASSDSGGPNTEAFF. The CDR3, as DNA: TGTGCCAGCAGTGACTCAGGAGGGCCGAACACTGAAGCTTTCTTT.

The CDR3 loop reads CASSVTSGQGAYEQYF. CDR3 nucleotide sequence: TGTGCCAGCAGTGTAACCTCTGGACAGGGGGCCTACGAGCAGTACTTC. V usage is TRBV6-1 and J usage is TRBJ2-7; the match to TRBD1 covers 10 bases. V lost 4 bases, J lost 2 bases, and 8 bases stayed unmatched. The CDR3 runs 16 residues. The germline V gene has CDR1 MNHNS and CDR2 SASEGT.

This chain connects TRBV28 to TRBJ1-6; TRBD1 is a possible D gene (5 bases). The CDR3 contains 16 residues. Germline V gene data show CDR1 as MDHEN and CDR2 as SYDVKM. Deletions cut 7 bases from V and 2 bases from J, with 15 bases between. As DNA, the CDR3 is TGTGCCAGCACCCTCCGCAGGGCTACCTATAATTCACCCCTCCACTTT. This translates into CASTLRRATYNSPLHF.

The rearrangement uses TRBV20-1 and TRBJ2-3; D may be TRBD1 (5 bases). The germline V and J ends were trimmed by 5 bases and 8 bases, with 8 bases remaining between them. The germline gives CDR1 DFQATT, CDR2 SNEGSKA (reference sequence). The CDR3 has 10 residues. The CDR3 loop is CSAGARTQYF. In DNA form, the CDR3 reads TGCAGTGCTGGGGCCCGTACGCAGTATTTT.

V is TRBV7-2 and J is TRBJ2-1, with D perhaps matching TRBD1 (6 bases). V was clipped by 1 base and J by 3 bases, with 10 bases between them. From germline, CDR1 is SGHTA and CDR2 FQGNSA. This CDR3 has 15 amino acids. CDR3 loop: CASSLEGVGYNEQFF. The CDR3 DNA sequence: TGTGCCAGCAGCTTAGAGGGGGTGGGCTACAATGAGCAGTTCTTC.

This rearrangement joins TRBV13 to TRBJ2-7; D gene uncertain. Trimming took 3 bases from V and 5 from J, leaving 14 bases between them. The CDR3 totals 14 residues. From germline, CDR1 is PRHDT and CDR2 FYEKMQ (reference sequence). The chain's CDR3 is CASSFSALKNEQYF. The DNA for the CDR3 is TGTGCCAGCAGCTTTTCCGCCCTCAAAAACGAGCAGTACTTC.

Comment on this clone: The germline gene is not matched at one end of the junction; a read error may be the cause. This chain links TRBV28 with TRBJ2-3; the D is unclear. Germline V gene lookup returns CDR1 MDHEN and CDR2 SYDVKM. The CDR3 totals 14 residues. The CDR3 spells CTSSLASKGDTQYF. The CDR3 DNA sequence: TGTACCAGCAGTTTAGCTAGTAAGGGAGATACGCAGTATTTT.

V and J are TRBV9 and TRBJ1-5; no clear D gene. V lost 0 bases and J lost 5, with 12 bases in between. Per the germline V gene, CDR1 is SGDLS and CDR2 is YYNGEE. CDR3 length equals 15 residues. CDR3 DNA sequence: TGTGCCAGCAGCGTAGAAGATACACCAGATCAGCCCCAGCATTTT. As protein: CASSVEDTPDQPQHF.

V and J are TRBV6-1 and TRBJ2-7; 11 bases align to TRBD2. The junction had 17 bases not matched to a gene; V was cut back by 4 bases and J by 3 bases. The germline gives CDR1 MNHNS, CDR2 SASEGT. The CDR3 is 19 amino acids. In nucleotides, the CDR3 is TGTGCCAGCAGTGCGTCGACTAGCGGGGCCGGGGGTAGGCTCTACGAGCAGTACTTC. It specifies CASSASTSGAGGRLYEQYF.

This clone was recorded once. The genes are TRBV2 and TRBJ1-1; D is ambiguous. The ends were cut back, 3 bases at V and 1 base at J, with 6 bases in the middle. CDR3 size: 13 residues. Germline assignment: CDR1 SNHLY and CDR2 FYNNEI. This chain's CDR3 is CASSDRENTEAFF. DNA of the CDR3: TGTGCCAGCAGTGACCGCGAGAACACTGAAGCTTTCTTT.

The chain combines TRBV29-1 with TRBJ2-3; 7 nucleotides agree with TRBD2. Germline CDR1 SQVTM, CDR2 ANQGSEA. The junction had 11 bases not matched to a gene; V was cut back by 1 base and J by 4 bases. CDR3 length: 16 amino acids. CDR3 sequence reads: CSVEGVGGVLADTQYF. DNA of the CDR3: TGCAGCGTTGAAGGGGTGGGAGGGGTTCTGGCAGATACGCAGTATTTT.

The chain joins TRBV5-1 to TRBJ2-1, with 8 bases lining up with TRBD1. Germline V lookup: CDR1 SGHRS, CDR2 YFSETQ. V was pared by 6 bases and J by 5 bases, with 10 bases of the junction left unmatched. CDR3 length: 15 amino acids. CDR3 sequence: CASNDRTGSHNEQFF. CDR3 sequence (DNA): TGCGCCAGCAACGACAGGACAGGGTCTCACAATGAGCAGTTCTTC.

The rearrangement uses TRBV9 and TRBJ1-6, with 8 positions matching TRBD1. CDR1 and CDR2 (germline): SGDLS, YYNGEE. The V gene end was trimmed by 4 bases and the J gene end by 5 bases; junction bases not matched to a gene: 8. This CDR3 has 16 residues. CDR3 sequence reads: CASSRTGTGNNSPLHF. The CDR3, as DNA: TGTGCCAGCAGCCGTACCGGGACAGGAAATAATTCACCCCTCCACTTT.

The chain joins TRBV6-1 to TRBJ2-1; 7 bases are a match to TRBD2. V trimming: 8 bases; J trimming: 7 bases; junction bases outside the gene matches: 8. Germline loops: CDR1 MNHNS, CDR2 SASEGT. The CDR3 has 13 residues. Here the CDR3 reads CASLPGGVNEQFF. CDR3 coding DNA: TGTGCCAGCCTCCCGGGGGGTGTGAATGAGCAGTTCTTC.